Listed below are T cell receptor beta chains from one sample, sequenced in a study of CD8 T cells in Susac syndrome. In TCRdb, the immunoSEQ multiplex PCR reads were re-called with MiXCR into one record per CDR3 protein. The sample carries about 300,000 distinct CDR3 sequences, about 91% recorded once. Specimen: CD4+ T cells from PBMCs. The receptors shown here come from a human donor with multiple sclerosis. The CDR3 runs from the conserved cysteine through the conserved F or W. The D gene is left open where the match is weak. Expanded clones are given a class, and other clones once, few, many or no size at all.

TRBJ2-3 | 14 | TRBD1 | once | TRBV20-1 | TGCAGTGCCTATGCAGGGGGCGGCACAGATACGCAGTATTTT | CSAYAGGGTDTQYF
TRBJ2-3 | 14 | TRBD2 | - | TRBV29-1 | TGCAGCGAAAGGACTAGCTGGGGCACAGATACGCAGTATTTT | CSERTSWGTDTQYF
TRBJ1-2 | 15 | TRBD1 | - | TRBV10-2 | TGCGCCAGCAGTGAACCTAAGACAGGGGGCTATGGCTACACCTTC | CASSEPKTGGYGYTF
TRBJ1-1 | 15 | - | - | TRBV19 | TGTGCCAGTAGTATAGTAACAGGAGTAGACACTGAAGCTTTCTTT | CASSIVTGVDTEAFF
TRBJ2-5 | 13 | TRBD1 | - | TRBV20-1 | TGCAGTCTGAAATCGACAGGGCGAGAGACCCAGTACTTC | CSLKSTGRETQYF
TRBJ2-5 | 16 | TRBD2 | - | TRBV7-9 | TGTGCCAGCAGCCCCTTACTAGCGGGAGAGGGTGAGACCCAGTACTTC | CASSPLLAGEGETQYF
TRBJ1-5 | 14 | TRBD1 | once | TRBV7-8 | TGTGCCAGCAGCTCGGACAGGGTCAATCAGCCCCAGCATTTT | CASSSDRVNQPQHF
TRBJ2-1 | 15 | TRBD2 | - | TRBV12-3/TRBV12-4 | TGTGCCAGCAGCGAACTAGCGGGGGCGCGCGGTGAGCAGTTCTTC | CASSELAGARGEQFF
TRBJ2-6 | 16 | TRBD1 | - | TRBV5-1 | TGCGCCAGCAGCCCGACCACAGGGGTCGGGGCCAACGTCCTGACTTTC | CASSPTTGVGANVLTF
TRBJ1-6 | 15 | TRBD1 | - | TRBV30 | TGTGCCTGGACCCCGCGGATGACAGGGGATTCACCCCTCCACTTT | CAWTPRMTGDSPLHF
TRBJ1-4 | 14 | - | - | TRBV6-1 | TGTGCCAGCAGTGGTGGCGGAGTGCGTGAAAAACTGTTTTTT | CASSGGGVREKLFF
TRBJ2-2 | 18 | - | - | TRBV21-1 | TGTGCCAGCAGCAACGCCCAGTATCTAGGCGCGAACACCGGGGAGCTGTTTTTT | CASSNAQYLGANTGELFF
TRBJ2-3 | 14 | - | once | TRBV29-1 | TGCAGCGTTCCTAGCGAGGTTGGCACAGATACGCAGTATTTT | CSVPSEVGTDTQYF
TRBJ2-2 | 14 | - | few | TRBV12-3/TRBV12-4 | TGTGCCAGCACAGGGGGGACGAACACCGGGGAGCTGTTTTTT | CASTGGTNTGELFF
TRBJ2-7 | 16 | - | - | TRBV20-1 | TGCAGTGCTAGAGCGCCGTATCAGGGATCTGGTTACGAGCAGTACTTC | CSARAPYQGSGYEQYF
TRBJ2-3 | 14 | - | - | TRBV14 | TGTGCCAGCAGCCAAGGTCTGATTGGAGATACGCAGTATTTT | CASSQGLIGDTQYF
TRBJ2-5 | 16 | TRBD1 | - | TRBV4-2 | TGTGCCAGCAGCCAGAACACAGGGGAATTACAAGAGACCCAGTACTTC | CASSQNTGELQETQYF
TRBJ2-5 | 15 | TRBD1 | - | TRBV6-1 | TGTGCCAGCAGTTTGACAGGGGGCATACAAGAGACCCAGTACTTC | CASSLTGGIQETQYF
TRBJ2-7 | 14 | - | - | TRBV12-3/TRBV12-4 | TGTGCCAGCAGTTTAACTAGGGGTACCTACGAGCAGTACTTC | CASSLTRGTYEQYF
TRBJ1-3 | 13 | - | - | TRBV10-3 | TGTGCCATCACTAGTAGCTCTGGAAACACCATATATTTT | CAITSSSGNTIYF
TRBJ1-1 | 12 | TRBD1 | few | TRBV11-2 | TGTGCCAGCAGCGCCGGACAGGGGAGAGCTTTCTTT | CASSAGQGRAFF
TRBJ1-4 | 13 | - | - | TRBV7-2 | TGTGCCAGCAGCGCTGGACTCCTTGAAAAACTGTTTTTT | CASSAGLLEKLFF
TRBJ2-3 | 14 | - | - | TRBV30 | TGTGCCTGGAGAAGGTGGGAGAGCACAGATACGCAGTATTTT | CAWRRWESTDTQYF
TRBJ1-1 | 11 | - | - | TRBV25-1 | TGTGCCAACAGACGGGACGCCATCCCGTTCTTT | CANRRDAIPFF
TRBJ2-5 | 15 | - | few | TRBV29-1 | TGCAGCGTTGGAGGGACAATTCGGTCCCAAGAGACCCAGTACTTC | CSVGGTIRSQETQYF
TRBJ2-1 | 18 | - | - | TRBV5-5 | TGTGCCAGCAGCTTGGGTCAACCAACGTGGAGCTCCTACAATGAGCAGTTCTTC | CASSLGQPTWSSYNEQFF
TRBJ2-2 | 14 | TRBD2 | - | TRBV14 | TGTGCCAGCGGGGCGGGAGGGCCCGCCGGGGAGCTGTTTTTT | CASGAGGPAGELFF
TRBJ2-7 | 15 | - | - | TRBV7-8 | TGTGCCAGCAGCGTGGAGATGGTGAGCTCCTACGAGCAGTACTTC | CASSVEMVSSYEQYF
TRBJ2-3 | 9 | - | - | TRBV29-1 | TGCAGCGTTGACGGTACGCAGTATTTT | CSVDGTQYF
TRBJ2-7 | 13 | TRBD1 | - | TRBV5-5 | TGTGCCAGCAGCTTGTCCCGGGACAGGGAGCAGTACTTC | CASSLSRDREQYF
TRBJ2-5 | 15 | - | - | TRBV7-8 | TGTGCCACCGCAGGGGGGGCTTTCTCGCAAGAGACCCAGTACTTC | CATAGGAFSQETQYF
TRBJ1-2 | 15 | - | - | TRBV20-1 | TGCAGTGCCACAGACCTACGGTCCCAGAGCTATGGCTACACCTTC | CSATDLRSQSYGYTF
TRBJ2-7 | 14 | TRBD1 | - | TRBV30 | TGTGCCTGGAGTGAGGACAGGGGGACCTACGAGCAGTACTTC | CAWSEDRGTYEQYF
TRBJ2-4 | 18 | TRBD1 | - | TRBV7-9 | TGTGCCAGCAGCTTTATAACCAACCGGGACAGAGCCAAAAACATTCAGTACTTC | CASSFITNRDRAKNIQYF
TRBJ2-5 | 14 | - | - | TRBV3-1 | TGTGCCAGCAGCCCCGGGCTAGGGCAAGAGACCCAGTACTTC | CASSPGLGQETQYF
TRBJ2-3 | 18 | TRBD2 | - | TRBV6-2/TRBV6-3 | TGTGCCAGCAGTCAGTTTATGAGCGGGATTCGCAGGACAGATACGCAGTATTTT | CASSQFMSGIRRTDTQYF
TRBJ2-5 | 15 | - | - | TRBV15 | TGTGCCACCAGCAGAGAGGCGGGATACCAAGAGACCCAGTACTTC | CATSREAGYQETQYF
TRBJ2-5 | 15 | TRBD2 | once | TRBV24-1 | TGTGCCACCAGTGACCCGACTAGCCGGGCGCAGACCCAGTACTTC | CATSDPTSRAQTQYF
TRBJ2-1 | 15 | TRBD2 | - | TRBV12-3/TRBV12-4 | TGTGCCAGCAGTTTCACGACTAGCGGGAACAATGAGCAGTTCTTC | CASSFTTSGNNEQFF
TRBJ2-6 | 16 | TRBD1 | - | TRBV28 | TGTGCCAGCAGTATAAACAGGGGATCTGGGGCCAACGTCCTGACTTTC | CASSINRGSGANVLTF
TRBJ2-1 | 15 | TRBD1 | - | TRBV5-1 | TGCGCCAGCAGCAGCATTCCCGGGACAGGGAGTGAGCAGTTCTTC | CASSSIPGTGSEQFF
TRBJ2-3 | 13 | - | few | TRBV20-1 | TGCAGTGCTAGAGCGGGGGGCACAGATACGCAGTATTTT | CSARAGGTDTQYF
TRBJ2-3 | 15 | TRBD2 | - | TRBV29-1 | TGCAGCGTTGAACTCAGCGGGACCGGCACAGATACGCAGTATTTT | CSVELSGTGTDTQYF
TRBJ1-5 | 13 | - | - | TRBV7-9 | TGTGCCAGCAGCTTGACGGGGATTCAGCCCCAGCATTTT | CASSLTGIQPQHF
TRBJ1-2 | 15 | TRBD1 | - | TRBV14 | TGTGCCAGCAGACCCTCCGGGACAGGGGGCGATGGCTACACCTTC | CASRPSGTGGDGYTF
TRBJ2-1 | 14 | - | once | TRBV6-2/TRBV6-3 | TGTGCCAGCAGTTACCAAACCAGCTACAATGAGCAGTTCTTC | CASSYQTSYNEQFF
TRBJ2-5 | 15 | TRBD1 | once | TRBV20-1 | TGCAGTGCTACTCCACCGGGGACAGGCCAAGAGACCCAGTACTTC | CSATPPGTGQETQYF
TRBJ1-2 | 13 | - | - | TRBV29-1 | TGCAGCGTTGAGGGGGGGGGAGCCTATGGCTACACCTTC | CSVEGGGAYGYTF
TRBJ1-4 | 15 | - | - | TRBV7-8 | TGTGCCAGCAGCTTAGACAGGGATCGGGATGAAAAACTGTTTTTT | CASSLDRDRDEKLFF
TRBJ1-1 | 13 | - | - | TRBV5-1 | TGCGCCAGCAGCAATGACGGAAACACTGAAGCTTTCTTT | CASSNDGNTEAFF
TRBJ2-5 | 13 | - | - | TRBV29-1 | TGCAGCGTTGACGTTGGTAGCGCCGAGACCCAGTACTTC | CSVDVGSAETQYF